The 23 T cell receptor beta chains below all came from one sample that was sequenced in a study of response to subunit inactivated influenza vaccine. TCRdb independently ran MiXCR on the RT-PCR reads; one entry per CDR3 protein. Seen here are roughly 540,000 distinct CDR3 sequences, 20% to 25% observed once, and the top ten hold approximately 3%. The data were also submitted as part of a second study, on T cells expressing NK-cell markers. That source notes: Generation of TCR beta cDNA was performed by 5'RACE template switching incorporating UMIs.

Sequenced here: CD4+ T cells sorted from PBMCs, sampled 11 to 12 days after vaccination. The receptors stem from a man aged 45-65 years who received an inactivated influenza vaccine.

This clonotype showed up just a few times. The chain joins TRBV2 to TRBJ2-4; 12 bases are a match to TRBD1. The CDR3 runs 15 residues. V was clipped by 3 bases and J by 7 bases; unmatched bases: 4. CDR1 SNHLY and CDR2 FYNNEI come from the germline V gene. As DNA, the CDR3 is TGTGCCAGCAGTGAGGAAGGGACAGGGGGCAACATTCAGTACTTC. Translation gives CASSEEGTGGNIQYF.

V is TRBV6-2 or TRBV6-3 and J is TRBJ2-1, with 9 positions matching TRBD1. This CDR3 has 16 amino acids. V trimming: 5 bases; J trimming: 1 base; junction bases outside the gene matches: 6. Germline V lookup: CDR1 MNHEY, CDR2 SVGEGT. CDR3 sequence: CASSLRQGGSYNEQFF. The CDR3 DNA reads as TGTGCCAGCAGTCTCCGACAGGGGGGGTCCTACAATGAGCAGTTCTTC.

This clonotype came up a few times. The chain has TRBV6-2 or TRBV6-3 and TRBJ2-2, with 9 bases identical to TRBD1. CDR1 and CDR2 from the germline V gene are MNHEY and SVGEGT. V shed 8 bases, J shed 6 bases, and the junction held 4 bases outside the gene matches. CDR3 length equals 13 residues. CDR3 coding DNA: TGTGCCAGCCGGGACAGGGTCCCCGGGGAGCTGTTTTTT. Encoded protein: CASRDRVPGELFF.

In its sample, this clonotype was seen a few times. This chain connects TRBV12-3 or TRBV12-4 to TRBJ2-5, with a possible D match to TRBD2 (5 bases). With 4 bases removed from V and 9 bases from J, the gap between germline ends came to 15 bases. There are 13 residues in the CDR3. CDR3 region: CASSSLGLRAQYF. The CDR3 nucleotides are TGTGCCAGCAGTTCGCTCGGACTGAGGGCCCAGTACTTC.

This clonotype showed up just a few times. The CDR3 region has the DNA TGTGCCAGCAGCGTAGACGGGATCTTAACCGGTGGCTACACCTTC. This codes for CASSVDGILTGGYTF. The chain combines TRBV9 with TRBJ1-2; D unresolved. The CDR3 has 15 amino acids. V was pared by 0 bases and J by 7 bases, with 16 bases between. Germline V lookup: CDR1 SGDLS, CDR2 YYNGEE.

This clonotype occurred many times. For the CDR3, the DNA is TGTGCCACCAGTGACCCCGCTTTACCTGCGGAAGGGTACAATGAGCAGTTCTTC. This gives the protein CATSDPALPAEGYNEQFF. The rearrangement links TRBV24-1 to TRBJ2-1; the D is unclear. The CDR3 sequence is 18 residues long. The germline CDR1 and CDR2 sequences are KGHDR and SFDVKD. Trimming cost V 4 bases and J 4 bases, with 22 bases left between them.

The rearrangement joins TRBV12-3 or TRBV12-4 to TRBJ2-3; no clear D gene. The V end lost 1 base, the J end lost 11 bases, and 7 bases lay between the germline ends. The CDR3 loop spans 11 amino acids. CDR3: CASSLGGRQYF. The CDR3 bases are TGTGCCAGCAGTTTAGGTGGCAGGCAGTATTTT.

As concerns this clonotype: This clone may be a read error of a much larger clone one base away. The rearrangement joins TRBV6-2 or TRBV6-3 to TRBJ2-7; D is unclear. Trimming left V 6 bases short and J 0 bases short, with 6 bases between. The CDR3 is made up of 12 amino acids. Germline lookup yields CDR1 MNHEY and CDR2 SVGEGT. CDR3 sequence: CASSFASYEQYF. For the CDR3, the DNA is TGTGCCAGCAGCTTCGCCTCCTACGAGCAGTACTTC.

This clonotype was seen more than once but under ten times. The J gene is TRBJ2-3, the V gene TRBV10-3; maybe TRBD1 (5 bases). Trimming cost V 11 bases and J 4 bases, with 10 bases left between them. This CDR3 is built from 11 residues. Germline assignment: CDR1 ENHRY and CDR2 SYGVKD. The CDR3 reads CASTGSDTQYF. The CDR3 DNA reads TGTGCCTCCACAGGCTCAGATACGCAGTATTTT.

This chain uses TRBV6-2 or TRBV6-3 with TRBJ2-2; D is ambiguous. Germline CDR1 MNHEY, CDR2 SVGEGT. Trimming cost V 7 bases and J 1 base, with 7 bases left between them. The CDR3 is made up of 13 amino acids. As DNA, the CDR3 is TGTGCCAGCAACGCAGGGAACACCGGGGAGCTGTTTTTT. Protein: CASNAGNTGELFF.

This clonotype was counted at least ten times. The V gene is TRBV6-1, the J gene TRBJ2-5; no clear D. CDR1 and CDR2 from the germline V gene are MNHNS and SASEGT. This CDR3 region has 14 residues. V dropped 5 bases and J dropped 5 bases, with 15 bases sitting between them. The CDR3 sequence is CASSRTQGRETQYF. DNA for the CDR3: TGTGCCAGCAGTCGGACCCAAGGTCGGGAGACCCAGTACTTC.

This clonotype was found many times. The gene calls are TRBV4-3 and TRBJ2-3, with TRBD2 matching over 14 bases. There are 19 residues in the CDR3. The V gene end was trimmed by 3 bases and the J gene end by 2 bases; junction bases not matched to a gene: 10. CDR1 LGHNA and CDR2 YSLEER come from the germline V gene. In nucleotides, the CDR3 is TGCGCCAGCAGCCACTTCGCTGGGACTAGCGGGGGCTTCACAGATACGCAGTATTTT. Its protein product is CASSHFAGTSGGFTDTQYF.

The genes are TRBV20-1 and TRBJ2-2, with D unresolved. Germline CDR1 is DFQATT and CDR2 is SNEGSKA (reference sequence). Trimming left V 6 bases short and J 7 bases short, with 15 bases between. The CDR3 extends over 13 amino acids. The CDR3 protein is CSANPAWGGELFF. The CDR3 bases are TGCAGTGCCAACCCAGCGTGGGGCGGGGAGCTGTTTTTT.

The chain couples TRBV9 to TRBJ2-7; 14 bases are a match to TRBD2. The V segment lost 0 bases and the J segment 5 bases; nucleotides outside the gene matches: 10. Germline V gene sequence: CDR1 SGDLS, CDR2 YYNGEE. CDR3 length: 18 residues. This CDR3 is CASSVEGRAGLAGDEQYF. CDR3 in DNA: TGTGCCAGCAGCGTAGAGGGTCGGGCGGGACTAGCGGGAGACGAGCAGTACTTC.

The chain employs TRBV20-1 and TRBJ2-2, with a possible D match to TRBD2 (5 bases). From germline, CDR1 is DFQATT and CDR2 SNEGSKA (reference sequence). V lost 0 bases and J 6 bases, leaving 14 bases between the germline ends. This CDR3 has 15 residues. CDR3 sequence: CSARDAGEVSGELFF. CDR3 bases: TGCAGTGCTAGAGACGCCGGGGAAGTCTCCGGGGAGCTGTTTTTT.

The J gene is TRBJ2-7, the V gene TRBV20-1, with 11 bases identical to TRBD2. V lost 6 bases to trimming and J lost 5 bases; unmatched junction nucleotides: 15. Per germline, CDR1 DFQATT and CDR2 SNEGSKA (reference sequence). This CDR3 has 16 amino acids. CDR3 in DNA: TGCAGTGCCGTACCATTGGCACTAGCGGGAGATAACGAGCAGTACTTC. It yields the protein CSAVPLALAGDNEQYF.

CDR3 amino acids: CAWSVTGRLWETQYF. CDR3 sequence (DNA): TGTGCCTGGAGTGTAACCGGTCGGCTGTGGGAGACCCAGTACTTC. J is TRBJ2-5 and V is TRBV30, with D hard to call. Per germline, CDR1 GTSNPN and CDR2 SVGIG (reference sequence). The CDR3 has 15 residues. V gave up 0 bases and J gave up 5 bases, with 16 bases separating them.

CDR3 DNA: TGCAGTGCTAGACCTCTAGCGAACACCGGGGAGCTGTTTTTT. Translation: CSARPLANTGELFF. This chain uses TRBV20-1 with TRBJ2-2; D is ambiguous. V lost 2 bases to trimming and J lost 0 bases, with 7 bases between them. Germline V gene data show CDR1 as DFQATT and CDR2 as SNEGSKA (reference sequence). The CDR3 contains 14 residues.

This clonotype was seen a handful of times. The rearrangement links TRBV5-1 to TRBJ2-7; TRBD2 agrees at 8 bases. The CDR3 runs 16 residues. Looked up from germline, CDR1 is SGHRS and CDR2 is YFSETQ. V dropped 5 bases and J dropped 2; count of bases not matched to a gene: 12. Here the CDR3 reads CASSPSAAGAAYEQYF. The DNA of the CDR3 is TGCGCCAGCAGTCCTTCTGCAGCGGGGGCCGCCTACGAGCAGTACTTC.

This clonotype was detected only a few times. The chain employs TRBV7-2 and TRBJ2-1; TRBD2 matches 12 bases. This CDR3 region has 18 residues. Trimming cost V 0 bases and J 3 bases; bases outside gene matches: 6. Germline V gives CDR1 SGHTA, CDR2 FQGNSA. CDR3: CASSLAPSGGVLYNEQFF. As DNA, the CDR3 is TGTGCCAGCAGCTTAGCCCCTAGCGGGGGGGTTCTCTACAATGAGCAGTTCTTC.

This clonotype showed up just a few times. The CDR3, as DNA: TGTGCCAGCAGTCAGACCCTGGGTAATTCACCCCTCCACTTT. Translating gives CASSQTLGNSPLHF. The chain combines TRBV3-1 with TRBJ1-6; D not certain. The germline V and J ends were trimmed by 6 bases and 6 bases, with 12 bases remaining between them. Germline values: CDR1 LGHDT, CDR2 YNNKEL (reference sequence). The CDR3 consists of 14 residues.

This chain links TRBV5-5 with TRBJ2-7, with 7 bases identical to TRBD1. J lost 3 bases, V lost 2 bases, and 5 bases had no gene match. The germline gives CDR1 SGHKS, CDR2 YYEKEE (reference sequence). The CDR3 spans 14 residues. The CDR3 spells CASSLQQGNYEQYF. CDR3 coding DNA: TGTGCCAGCAGCTTACAACAGGGGAACTACGAGCAGTACTTC.

The chain combines TRBV20-1 with TRBJ2-7, with a tentative D call TRBD2 (6 bases). Germline lookup yields CDR1 DFQATT and CDR2 SNEGSKA (reference sequence). The CDR3 is 14 amino acids. Trimming took off 6 bases at V and 2 bases at J, with 17 bases between the two ends. This CDR3 reads CSAPKGGIAYEQYF. DNA for the CDR3: TGCAGTGCCCCAAAAGGCGGGATTGCCTACGAGCAGTACTTC.